Below are 2 T cell receptor beta chains sequenced from a single sample in a study of blood T cell repertoires in COVID-19. The repertoire was sequenced with immunoSEQ multiplex PCR; TCRdb's copy has only in-frame clones and lacks some. The sample includes over 200,000 clones, approximately 91% of them seen just once. Source material: peripheral blood. The receptors here all came from a woman aged 60-75 years with acute or convalescent COVID-19.

The chain couples TRBV6-5 to TRBJ2-3; D is perhaps TRBD1 (6 bases). CDR3 length: 14 residues. The V gene's germline CDR1 is MNHEY and CDR2 SVGAGI. Trimming stripped 5 bases from V and 0 bases from J, with 9 bases between. CDR3 sequence: CASSHRESTDTQYF. CDR3 nucleotide sequence: TGTGCCAGCAGTCACAGGGAGAGCACAGATACGCAGTATTTT.

The V gene is TRBV9, the J gene TRBJ2-3; TRBD2 aligns across 7 bases. CDR1 is SGDLS and CDR2 is YYNGEE in the germline V gene. The CDR3 is made up of 15 amino acids. With 4 bases clipped from V and 6 bases from J, the junction kept 11 bases outside the gene matches. The CDR3 DNA is TGTGCCAGCAGCCCCACTTCGCGGGAGTACGATACGCAGTATTTT. Protein sequence: CASSPTSREYDTQYF. The full variable domain, completed using reference TRBV9 and TRBJ2-3, is DSGVTQTPKHLITATGQRVTLRCSPRSGDLSVYWYQQSLDQGLQFLIQYYNGEERAKGNILERFSAQQFPDLHSELNLSSLELGDSALYFCASSPTSREYDTQYFGPGTRLTVL.